A selection of T cell receptor beta chains follows, all from one sample in a study of blood T cell repertoires in COVID-19. Sequencing was performed with immunoSEQ multiplex PCR; in TCRdb, only in-frame clones are kept and a portion is missing. Among 100,000 to 150,000 clones listed, about 93% were seen once. Specimen: peripheral blood. The receptors were sampled from a man in his forties or fifties with COVID-19, enrolled during active disease. Each CDR3 is given with its conserved first and last residue. Fields, in order: CDR3 length, D gene, J gene, V gene, clone size, CDR3 DNA, CDR3 protein. D genes are given only for firm matches. A clone size is listed for some rows: how often the clone was seen (once, few, many), or a class if it is expanded.

13 TRBD2 TRBJ2-2 TRBV10-3 . TGTGCCACTAGCGGGAGTGGTACCGGGGAGCTGTTTTTT CATSGSGTGELFF
13 . TRBJ1-4 TRBV30 . TGTGCCCTAAAAGTTGCAACTAATGAAAAACTGTTTTTT CALKVATNEKLFF
13 . TRBJ1-1 TRBV19 . TGTGCCAGTAGTATACGAGGGAACACTGAAGCTTTCTTT CASSIRGNTEAFF
11 . TRBJ1-2 TRBV30 . TGTGCCTGGAATTTGGCAGGCGGCTACACCTTC CAWNLAGGYTF
13 . TRBJ2-3 TRBV11-2 . TGTGCCAGCAGTACGACAGTCACAGATACGCAGTATTTT CASSTTVTDTQYF
14 . TRBJ1-1 TRBV2 . TGTGCCAGCAGTGAACTGGGAGGGTACACTGAAGCTTTCTTT CASSELGGYTEAFF
16 . TRBJ2-2 TRBV5-1 . TGCGCCAGCAGCCAAGGGACTGGAACGAACACCGGGGAGCTGTTTTTT CASSQGTGTNTGELFF
15 . TRBJ1-5 TRBV2 . TGTGCCAGCAGTGAATCAGGGGTTAGCAATCAGCCCCAGCATTTT CASSESGVSNQPQHF
16 . TRBJ1-3 TRBV21-1 . TGTGCCAGCAGCAATTCCCAGACAGGGAGAGGAAACACCATATATTTT CASSNSQTGRGNTIYF
15 TRBD2 TRBJ2-2 TRBV9 . TGTGCCAGCAGCGTAGCCAGCGGGGTAACCGGGGAGCTGTTTTTT CASSVASGVTGELFF
15 TRBD2 TRBJ2-1 TRBV9 once TGTGCCAGCAGCCAGAGCGGGATGGTTAACAATGAGCAGTTCTTC CASSQSGMVNNEQFF
12 . TRBJ1-5 TRBV7-2 . TGTGCCAGCACCAAAGGGGCGCAGCCCCAGCATTTT CASTKGAQPQHF
14 . TRBJ1-2 TRBV28 . TGTGCCAGCAGTCAGGGAATACGTTACTATGGCTACACCTTC CASSQGIRYYGYTF
13 . TRBJ1-4 TRBV19 . TGTGCCAGTAGACCCCCGGTAAATGAAAAACTGTTTTTT CASRPPVNEKLFF
13 . TRBJ1-2 TRBV25-1 . TGTGCCAGCAGTGGGCGGGCCTCTTGGGGCTACACCTTC CASSGRASWGYTF
13 . TRBJ2-1 TRBV12-3/TRBV12-4 . TGTGCCAGCAGTTTAGCTCTTTACAATGAGCAGTTCTTC CASSLALYNEQFF
14 . TRBJ2-5 TRBV28 . TGTGCCAGCAGATCCCCCAGGGGCCGAGAGACCCAGTACTTC CASRSPRGRETQYF
15 . TRBJ2-1 TRBV27 . TGTGCCAGCCGTTCTGTGGGGGAGGTAGATGATGAGCAGTTCTTC CASRSVGEVDDEQFF
14 TRBD2 TRBJ2-3 TRBV2 . TGTGCCAGCAAAGAGCGGGGTAGCACAGATACGCAGTATTTT CASKERGSTDTQYF
15 TRBD2 TRBJ2-2 TRBV9 . TGTGCCAGCAGTCACGCGGGAGCGAACACCGGGGAGCTGTTTTTT CASSHAGANTGELFF
12 . TRBJ2-7 TRBV3-1/TRBV3-2 once TGTGCCAGCAGCCAACAGGTAGGGGGGCAGTACTTC CASSQQVGGQYF
13 TRBD1 TRBJ1-2 TRBV19 . TGTGCCAGTTCAGGGGACAGATACTATGGCTACACCTTC CASSGDRYYGYTF
15 . TRBJ2-5 TRBV4-2 . TGTGCCAGCAGCCAAGAAGGATCGGGACTGGAGACCCAGTACTTC CASSQEGSGLETQYF
16 TRBD2 TRBJ2-5 TRBV14 . TGTGCCAGCAGCCCCGGACTAGCGGGCACCGAAGAGACCCAGTACTTC CASSPGLAGTEETQYF
13 . TRBJ1-2 TRBV6-2/TRBV6-3 . TGTGCCAGCAGTTACCAGGGGTACTATGGCTACACCTTC CASSYQGYYGYTF
14 TRBD2 TRBJ2-5 TRBV19 . TGTGCCACCAAGACTAGCGGGAGTTCAGAGACCCAGTACTTC CATKTSGSSETQYF
14 . TRBJ1-5 TRBV5-1 . TGCGCCAGCAGCTTGGGTAGTAGCAATCAGCCCCAGCATTTT CASSLGSSNQPQHF
17 TRBD2 TRBJ2-3 TRBV4-2 . TGTGCCAGCAGCCAAGATACTAGCGGGTGGGTTTCAGATACGCAGTATTTT CASSQDTSGWVSDTQYF
15 TRBD2 TRBJ2-1 TRBV27 . TGTGCCAGCAGTATCAAACCGGGACTAGGCCATGAGCAGTTCTTC CASSIKPGLGHEQFF
14 TRBD2 TRBJ2-1 TRBV5-1 . TGCGCCAGCAGCTTGGAAGGGACTACTGATGAGCAGTTCTTC CASSLEGTTDEQFF
17 TRBD2 TRBJ2-1 TRBV27 . TGTGCCAGCAGTTTAGCCAATGCGGGAGACTCCTACAATGAGCAGTTCTTC CASSLANAGDSYNEQFF
19 . TRBJ2-1 TRBV19 . TGTGCCAGTAGTATAGCCGTCCATGGGGCATCCGCCTCCTACAATGAGCAGTTCTTC CASSIAVHGASASYNEQFF
15 . TRBJ1-3 TRBV15 . TGTGCCACCAGCAGAGATTCGGCGGGCCTAGACACCATATATTTT CATSRDSAGLDTIYF
16 TRBD1 TRBJ2-1 TRBV28 . TGTGCCAGCAGTTCATCGGGACAGGGTACCTACAATGAGCAGTTCTTC CASSSSGQGTYNEQFF
14 . TRBJ1-2 TRBV10-2 . TGCGCCAGCAGTGAGGACAGCGGGTTCTATGGCTACACCTTC CASSEDSGFYGYTF
15 TRBD2 TRBJ2-1 TRBV9 . TGTGCCAGCAGCGGACCGGGACTACAAAACAATGAGCAGTTCTTC CASSGPGLQNNEQFF
15 TRBD2 TRBJ2-3 TRBV11-2 . TGTGCCAGCAGCTTAGCGGGGGGGGGCACAGATACGCAGTATTTT CASSLAGGGTDTQYF
15 TRBD1 TRBJ1-1 TRBV7-9 few TGTGCCAGCAGCTTACCGACAGGGGGCAGGACTGAAGCTTTCTTT CASSLPTGGRTEAFF
14 TRBD1 TRBJ2-2 TRBV2 . TGTGCCAGCAGTGGACAGGGAGCGGCCGGGGAGCTGTTTTTT CASSGQGAAGELFF
16 . TRBJ2-7 TRBV28 once TGTGCCAGCAGCAACAGGTATGGTTTGGGGTTCGACGAGCAGTACTTC CASSNRYGLGFDEQYF
16 TRBD1 TRBJ2-7 TRBV5-8 . TGTGCCAGCAGCTTATCACCGGGACAGGGAGCCTACGAGCAGTACTTC CASSLSPGQGAYEQYF
14 TRBD1 TRBJ1-1 TRBV19 . TGTGCCAGTACGAGGACAGGACGGGAGACTGAAGCTTTCTTT CASTRTGRETEAFF
17 TRBD1 TRBJ2-5 TRBV11-2 . TGTGCCAGCAGCTTAATCCCCAGGGGACAGGGGGTAGTGACCCAGTACTTC CASSLIPRGQGVVTQYF
15 . TRBJ2-3 TRBV5-1 . TGCGCCAGCAGCCGAGAAGTATCTAGCACAGATACGCAGTATTTT CASSREVSSTDTQYF
17 TRBD2 TRBJ2-1 TRBV4-2 . TGTGCCAGCAGCCAAGATTGGGGCGGGCAGGGAGGGAATGAGCAGTTCTTC CASSQDWGGQGGNEQFF
14 . TRBJ2-5 TRBV4-1 . TGCGCCAGCAGCCGAGAAGGGACACGGGAGACCCAGTACTTC CASSREGTRETQYF
15 . TRBJ2-5 TRBV5-6 . TGTGCCAGCAGCCTCCGAGGAGGGAGGTGGGAGACCCAGTACTTC CASSLRGGRWETQYF
15 . TRBJ2-1 TRBV7-9 . TGTGCCAGCAGCTCCCCGGGGGAACGTTTATATGAGCAGTTCTTC CASSSPGERLYEQFF